This entry lists 9 T cell receptor beta chains sequenced from one sample in a study of graft-versus-host responses after intestinal transplantation. The repertoire was sequenced with immunoSEQ multiplex PCR; TCRdb's copy has only in-frame clones and lacks some. Of tens of thousands of clones listed, around 94% are singletons. The material was PBMCs, obtained about 260 days after intestinal transplant. Every receptor here comes from a human patient who received an intestinal transplant, so some T cells may come from the graft donor.

V gene TRBV19 combines with J gene TRBJ1-1, with TRBD1 matching 8 bases. This CDR3 has 13 residues. The germline gives CDR1 LNHDA, CDR2 SQIVND (reference sequence). V shed 4 bases, J shed 6 bases, and the junction held 4 bases outside the gene matches. The CDR3 loop reads CASSTSRGPEAFF. CDR3 sequence (DNA): TGTGCCAGTAGTACTTCCAGGGGGCCTGAAGCTTTCTTT.

V usage is TRBV30 and J usage is TRBJ2-7, with D possibly being TRBD1 (6 bases). Germline V gives CDR1 GTSNPN, CDR2 SVGIG (reference sequence). CDR3 size: 12 residues. V was shortened by 2 bases and J by 1 base, with 6 bases between the two germline ends. This CDR3 is CAWSRGSYEQYF. CDR3 DNA: TGTGCCTGGAGTAGGGGGTCCTACGAGCAGTACTTC.

The CDR3 region has the DNA TGTGCCAGCAGCTTTACCAAGGCTTTGTACGAGCAGTACTTC. This translates into CASSFTKALYEQYF. V is TRBV11-2 and J is TRBJ2-7; D uncertain. Germline V gene lookup returns CDR1 SGHAT and CDR2 FQNNGV. The CDR3 is made up of 14 amino acids. The ends were cut back, 3 bases at V and 4 bases at J, with 13 bases in the middle. Filled out from reference TRBV11-2 and TRBJ2-7, the complete variable domain reads EAGVAQSPRYKIIEKRQSVAFWCNPISGHATLYWYQQILGQGPKLLIQFQNNGVVDDSQLPKDRFSAERLKGVDSTLKIQPAKLEDSAVYLCASSFTKALYEQYFGPGTRLTVT.

The chain employs TRBV6-6 and TRBJ2-2; D uncertain. CDR3 length: 12 amino acids. Trimming stripped 3 bases from V and 6 bases from J, with 5 bases between. The germline gives CDR1 MNHNY, CDR2 SVGAGI (reference sequence). The CDR3: CASSYGSGELFF. CDR3 DNA: TGTGCCAGCAGTTATGGGTCCGGGGAGCTGTTTTTT.

The rearrangement uses TRBV28 and TRBJ2-7; TRBD2 matches at 11 bases. Germline V CDR1 and CDR2: MDHEN, SYDVKM. V was pared by 3 bases and J by 3 bases, with 16 bases of the junction left unmatched. The CDR3 extends over 19 amino acids. The CDR3 sequence: CASSFRTSGQGRSIYEQYF. DNA of the CDR3: TGTGCCAGCAGTTTCCGGACTAGCGGGCAGGGAAGGAGTATCTACGAGCAGTACTTC.

The chain recombines TRBV5-1 with TRBJ2-1; D unclear. The V and J ends lost 2 bases and 5 bases respectively, with 8 bases between them. The CDR3 has 13 amino acids. The V gene's germline CDR1 is SGHRS and CDR2 YFSETQ. DNA of the CDR3: TGCGCCAGCAGCTTACCTAGTGACAATGAGCAGTTCTTC. This gives the protein CASSLPSDNEQFF.

This chain joins TRBV7-9 and TRBJ2-3; 9 positions match TRBD2. This CDR3 contains 16 residues. Losses at the gene ends were 1 base for V and 3 bases for J; bases not matched to a gene: 5. Germline-derived CDR1 and CDR2 are SEHNR and FQNEAQ (reference sequence). CDR3 amino acids: CASSLEPSGVTDTQYF. CDR3 in DNA: TGTGCCAGCAGCTTAGAGCCTAGCGGGGTAACAGATACGCAGTATTTT. The whole variable domain, remainder taken from reference TRBV7-9 and TRBJ2-3, is DTGVSQNPRHKITKRGQNVTFRCDPISEHNRLYWYRQTLGQGPEFLTYFQNEAQLEKSRLLSDRFSAERPKGSFSTLEIQRTEQGDSAMYLCASSLEPSGVTDTQYFGPGTRLTVL.

This clone was picked up one time. V gene TRBV6-4 combines with J gene TRBJ1-2, with 7 positions matching TRBD1. V lost 4 bases to trimming and J lost 3 bases; unmatched junction nucleotides: 5. The CDR3 has 14 amino acids. The V gene's germline CDR1 is MRHNA and CDR2 SNTAGT. CDR3 nucleotides: TGTGCCAGCAGTGCCCCGGACAGGTACTATGGCTACACCTTC. This encodes CASSAPDRYYGYTF.

This clone was picked up one time. This chain connects TRBV28 to TRBJ1-5; D might be TRBD1 (5 bases). V lost 11 bases and J lost 4, with 12 bases in between. Germline CDR1 reads MDHEN; CDR2 reads SYDVKM. The CDR3 length is 12 residues. CDR3 DNA sequence: TGTGCCTCTGCTGAGGGGAATCAGCCCCAGCATTTT. Translation: CASAEGNQPQHF.